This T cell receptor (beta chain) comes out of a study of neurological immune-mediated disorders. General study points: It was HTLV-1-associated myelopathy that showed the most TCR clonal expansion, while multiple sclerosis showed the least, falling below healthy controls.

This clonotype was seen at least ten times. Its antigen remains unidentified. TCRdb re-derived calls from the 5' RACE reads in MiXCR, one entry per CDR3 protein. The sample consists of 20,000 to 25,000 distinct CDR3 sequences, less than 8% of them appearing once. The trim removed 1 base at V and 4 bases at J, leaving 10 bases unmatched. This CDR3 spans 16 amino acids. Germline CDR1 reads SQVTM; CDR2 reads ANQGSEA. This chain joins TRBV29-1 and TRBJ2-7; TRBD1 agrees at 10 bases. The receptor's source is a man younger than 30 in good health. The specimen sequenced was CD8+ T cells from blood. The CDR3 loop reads CSVEVAGTGVMYEQYF. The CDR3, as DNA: TGCAGCGTTGAAGTCGCCGGGACAGGGGTAATGTACGAGCAGTACTTC.